This is a list of T cell receptor beta chains from one sample in a study of blood T cell repertoires in COVID-19. Libraries were prepared by immunoSEQ multiplex PCR; TCRdb keeps only in-frame clonotypes and omits some of them. The sample has 150,000 to 200,000 clones, more than 85% seen once. The sample comprised peripheral blood. These receptors were taken from a woman aged 80 or older in a cohort sampled during active or convalescent COVID-19. CDR3s include the opening cysteine and the closing phenylalanine or tryptophan. D genes are given only for firm matches. Only some rows state a clone size, as once, few, many or a class for expanded clones.

j_call: TRBJ2-3; clone_size: .; v_call: TRBV2; d_call: TRBD2; cdr3_nt: TGTGCCAGCAGGTCTAGCGGGGGGGCCGCAGATACGCAGTATTTT; cdr3_aa: CASRSSGGAADTQYF
j_call: TRBJ2-3; clone_size: .; v_call: TRBV25-1; d_call: .; cdr3_nt: TGTGCCAGCAGCCACCTGCGGGGAACCGGAGATACGCAGTATTTT; cdr3_aa: CASSHLRGTGDTQYF
j_call: TRBJ1-1; clone_size: .; v_call: TRBV28; d_call: .; cdr3_nt: TGTGCCAGCAGCAGGGGATTTCGGACTGAAGCTTTCTTT; cdr3_aa: CASSRGFRTEAFF
j_call: TRBJ2-3; clone_size: few; v_call: TRBV5-1; d_call: TRBD2; cdr3_nt: TGCGCCAGCAGCTGGGGGACTAGCGGGACCACAGATACGCAGTATTTT; cdr3_aa: CASSWGTSGTTDTQYF
j_call: TRBJ1-3; clone_size: few; v_call: TRBV10-1; d_call: .; cdr3_nt: TGCGCCAGCAGTGAAAGTCTCGGCTCTGGAAACACCATATATTTT; cdr3_aa: CASSESLGSGNTIYF
j_call: TRBJ2-5; clone_size: few; v_call: TRBV6-5; d_call: .; cdr3_nt: TGTGCGAGCGGAGCCCAAGAGACCCAGTACTTC; cdr3_aa: CASGAQETQYF
j_call: TRBJ2-4; clone_size: .; v_call: TRBV3-1/TRBV3-2; d_call: TRBD2; cdr3_nt: TGTGCCAAATTCGCGGGGGTCCTAGACATAGCCAAAAACATTCAGTACTTC; cdr3_aa: CAKFAGVLDIAKNIQYF
j_call: TRBJ2-3; clone_size: .; v_call: TRBV24-1; d_call: .; cdr3_nt: TGTGCCACCAGCGCCGAGGGGGCGCGGGGAGATACGCAGTATTTT; cdr3_aa: CATSAEGARGDTQYF
j_call: TRBJ2-1; clone_size: .; v_call: TRBV5-1; d_call: .; cdr3_nt: TGCGCCAGCAGCTCCTTAACTAGCTCCTACAATGAGCAGTTCTTC; cdr3_aa: CASSSLTSSYNEQFF
j_call: TRBJ2-5; clone_size: .; v_call: TRBV7-2; d_call: TRBD2; cdr3_nt: TGTGCCAGCAGCTTAGGGGGAGGGGAGACCCAGTACTTC; cdr3_aa: CASSLGGGETQYF
j_call: TRBJ2-3; clone_size: .; v_call: TRBV7-9; d_call: TRBD2; cdr3_nt: TGTGCCAGCAGCTCGCTCGGCGGGAGTTTCGAAACGCAGTATTTT; cdr3_aa: CASSSLGGSFETQYF
j_call: TRBJ1-1; clone_size: few; v_call: TRBV28; d_call: TRBD1; cdr3_nt: TGTGCCAGCAGTTTTAGGACAGGCCGAGGCCGTGATCGCGCTTTCTTT; cdr3_aa: CASSFRTGRGRDRAFF
j_call: TRBJ1-4; clone_size: .; v_call: TRBV2; d_call: .; cdr3_nt: TGTGCCAGCATGGGCAGGCTTAATGAAAAACTGTTTTTT; cdr3_aa: CASMGRLNEKLFF
j_call: TRBJ2-1; clone_size: .; v_call: TRBV28; d_call: TRBD2; cdr3_nt: TGTGCCAGCAGTTTAATCGCGGGGGGCTCTGAGCAGTTCTTC; cdr3_aa: CASSLIAGGSEQFF
j_call: TRBJ2-3; clone_size: .; v_call: TRBV21-1; d_call: .; cdr3_nt: TGTGCCAGCAGCGCCCGACTAGCGGGCCTTAGCACAGATACGCAGTATTTT; cdr3_aa: CASSARLAGLSTDTQYF
j_call: TRBJ1-5; clone_size: .; v_call: TRBV7-9; d_call: TRBD1; cdr3_nt: TGTGCCAGCAGCTGGGGGACAGGGTCGGGCAATCAGCCCCAGCATTTT; cdr3_aa: CASSWGTGSGNQPQHF
j_call: TRBJ1-5; clone_size: .; v_call: TRBV6-1; d_call: .; cdr3_nt: TGTGCCAGCAGTGAAATATCTCCCAATCAGCCCCAGCATTTT; cdr3_aa: CASSEISPNQPQHF
j_call: TRBJ1-1; clone_size: .; v_call: TRBV19; d_call: TRBD1; cdr3_nt: TGTGCCAGTAGTAGGGGACAGCCGAACACTGAAGCTTTCTTT; cdr3_aa: CASSRGQPNTEAFF
j_call: TRBJ1-1; clone_size: .; v_call: TRBV5-1; d_call: .; cdr3_nt: TGCGCCAGCAGCTTACCAGAGAACACTGAAGCTTTCTTT; cdr3_aa: CASSLPENTEAFF
j_call: TRBJ1-2; clone_size: .; v_call: TRBV18; d_call: TRBD1; cdr3_nt: TGTGCCAGCTCACCACCATGGACAGGGGACGCACGGATGGACGGCTACACCTTC; cdr3_aa: CASSPPWTGDARMDGYTF
j_call: TRBJ1-4; clone_size: .; v_call: TRBV5-1; d_call: .; cdr3_nt: TGCGCCAGCAGCCCTCAGGACTCAGGATCAAAACTGTTTTTT; cdr3_aa: CASSPQDSGSKLFF
j_call: TRBJ2-5; clone_size: .; v_call: TRBV24-1; d_call: TRBD1; cdr3_nt: TGTGCCACCAGTGATGCCGGGACAGGGTGGGAGACCCAGTACTTC; cdr3_aa: CATSDAGTGWETQYF
j_call: TRBJ2-3; clone_size: .; v_call: TRBV18; d_call: TRBD1; cdr3_nt: TGTGCCAGCTCACCACCCGGGACAGGGAAAGATACGCAGTATTTT; cdr3_aa: CASSPPGTGKDTQYF
j_call: TRBJ2-5; clone_size: .; v_call: TRBV24-1; d_call: .; cdr3_nt: TGTGCCACCAGTGTAGAGCCTGAAGAGACCCAGTACTTC; cdr3_aa: CATSVEPEETQYF
j_call: TRBJ1-1; clone_size: .; v_call: TRBV7-9; d_call: TRBD1; cdr3_nt: TGTGCCAGCAGCCTACAGGGGATGAACACTGAAGCTTTCTTT; cdr3_aa: CASSLQGMNTEAFF
j_call: TRBJ2-1; clone_size: .; v_call: TRBV5-4; d_call: TRBD2; cdr3_nt: TGTGCCAGCAGCTCCATGACTAGCGAAACGAATGAGCAGTTCTTC; cdr3_aa: CASSSMTSETNEQFF